These 2 T cell receptor beta chains share one sample of origin, sequenced in a study of beta chain features in type 1 diabetes. Of the isolated RNA, all was reverse transcribed, and so the sequenced material was expressed TCRB transcripts. Data came from immunoSEQ multiplex PCR; TCRdb stores just in-frame clones and leaves some out. The sample carries roughly 730,000 clones, 13% recorded once. Their antigens remain unidentified. Study conclusions and caveats: In all four CD4+ subsets, TCRB CDR3 length was significantly, moderately reduced in type 1 diabetes.

The sequenced material came from naive CD4+ T cells from blood. These receptors were taken from a man aged 18-30 years with type 1 diabetes.

A few counts support this clone. This CDR3 is CASSLTGAVVAETQYF. CDR3 nucleotides: TGTGCCAGCAGTTTAACAGGGGCGGTCGTCGCGGAGACCCAGTACTTC. The chain links TRBV27 to TRBJ2-5, with 7 positions matching TRBD1. The ends lost 2 bases at V and 5 bases at J; junction bases unmatched: 11. CDR3 length: 16 residues. CDR1 is MNHEY, CDR2 SMNVEV, per germline (reference sequence).

V usage is TRBV7-2 and J usage is TRBJ2-1; 9 positions match TRBD1. The CDR3 sequence is 14 residues long. V dropped 5 bases and J dropped 7; count of bases not matched to a gene: 6. CDR1 and CDR2 (germline): SGHTA, FQGNSA. The CDR3 nucleotides read TGTGCCAGCAGCAAGGGACAGGGTGGGAATGAGCAGTTCTTC. Its translation is CASSKGQGGNEQFF.